This T cell receptor beta chain was observed in a study of OX40 agonist ivuxolimab in advanced cancers. Study as a whole: Patients were given ivuxolimab, an antibody that agonizes OX40 (CD134). Partial responses were observed in three patients, of whom one had hepatocellular carcinoma and two had cutaneous melanoma. The mean age was roughly 60 years, ranging from about 23 to 85, with less than 90% of participants male.

The repertoire was sequenced with immunoSEQ multiplex PCR; TCRdb's copy has only in-frame clones and lacks some. The table records tens of thousands of clones, around 87% of them present only once. The CDR3 runs to 12 residues. Trimming pared 1 base from V and 9 bases from J, leaving 9 bases between. Germline V gene lookup returns CDR1 MDHEN and CDR2 SYDVKM. This clonotype was obtained from an adult with an advanced solid tumor such as melanoma, head and neck, liver or kidney cancer. Specimen: CD4+ or CD8+ T cells sorted from blood, collected in a trial of the OX40 agonist ivuxolimab. The chain joins TRBV28 to TRBJ1-1, with a weak D call TRBD1 (5 bases). CDR3 DNA sequence: TGTGCCAGCAGTTTATCAGGGTGGCAAGCTTTCTTT. Translated, it gives CASSLSGWQAFF.